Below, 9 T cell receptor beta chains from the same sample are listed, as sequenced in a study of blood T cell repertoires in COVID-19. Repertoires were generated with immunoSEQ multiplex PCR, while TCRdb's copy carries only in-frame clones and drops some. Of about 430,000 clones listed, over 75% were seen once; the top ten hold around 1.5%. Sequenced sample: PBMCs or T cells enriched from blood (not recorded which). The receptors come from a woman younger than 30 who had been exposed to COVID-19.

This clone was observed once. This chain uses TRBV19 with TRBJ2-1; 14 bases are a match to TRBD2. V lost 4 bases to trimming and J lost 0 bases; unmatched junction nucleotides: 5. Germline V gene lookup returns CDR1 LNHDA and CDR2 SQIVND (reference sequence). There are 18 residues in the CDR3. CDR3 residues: CASSRGLAGASSYNEQFF. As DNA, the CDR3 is TGTGCCAGTAGTAGGGGACTAGCGGGGGCAAGCTCCTACAATGAGCAGTTCTTC.

CDR3 loop: CASSSDRLNSPLHF. CDR3 in DNA: TGTGCCAGCAGTTCTGACAGGTTAAATTCACCCCTCCACTTT. The chain recombines TRBV6-5 with TRBJ1-6, with D tentatively TRBD1 (6 bases). The CDR3 length is 14 residues. The V gene's germline CDR1 is MNHEY and CDR2 SVGAGI. Trimming removed 4 bases from V and 7 bases from J, with 11 bases in between.

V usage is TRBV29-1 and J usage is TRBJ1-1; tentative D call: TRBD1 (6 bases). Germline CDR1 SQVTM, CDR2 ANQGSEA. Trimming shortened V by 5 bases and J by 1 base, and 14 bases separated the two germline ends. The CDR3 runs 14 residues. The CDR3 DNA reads TGCAGCGTTCGCCAGGGGCCCCCGAACACTGAAGCTTTCTTT. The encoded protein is CSVRQGPPNTEAFF.

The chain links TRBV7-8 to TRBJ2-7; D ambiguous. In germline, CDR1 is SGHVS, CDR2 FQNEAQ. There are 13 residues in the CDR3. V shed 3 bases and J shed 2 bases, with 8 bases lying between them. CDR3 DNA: TGTGCCAGCAGCTTGTCGGAGACCTACGAGCAGTACTTC. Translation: CASSLSETYEQYF.

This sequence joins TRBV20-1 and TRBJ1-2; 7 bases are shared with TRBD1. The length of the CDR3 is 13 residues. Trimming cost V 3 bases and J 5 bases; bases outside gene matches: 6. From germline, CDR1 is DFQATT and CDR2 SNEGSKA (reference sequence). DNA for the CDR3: TGCAGTGCTAGTTTCGGGACAGTTTATGGCTACACCTTC. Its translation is CSASFGTVYGYTF.

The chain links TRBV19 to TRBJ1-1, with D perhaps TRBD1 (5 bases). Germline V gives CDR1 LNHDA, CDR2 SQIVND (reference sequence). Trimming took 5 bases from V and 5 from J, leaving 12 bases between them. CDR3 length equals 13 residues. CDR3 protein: CASSEQVQTEAFF. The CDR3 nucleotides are TGTGCCAGTAGTGAACAGGTTCAAACTGAAGCTTTCTTT.

The CDR3 DNA reads TGTGCCAGCAGTGCGACAGGGTATGGGGCCAACGTCCTGACTTTC. Its protein product is CASSATGYGANVLTF. J is TRBJ2-6 and V is TRBV27; the match to TRBD1 covers 7 bases. Germline CDR1 is MNHEY and CDR2 is SMNVEV (reference sequence). J lost 3 bases, V lost 5 bases, and 4 bases had no gene match. The CDR3 totals 15 residues.

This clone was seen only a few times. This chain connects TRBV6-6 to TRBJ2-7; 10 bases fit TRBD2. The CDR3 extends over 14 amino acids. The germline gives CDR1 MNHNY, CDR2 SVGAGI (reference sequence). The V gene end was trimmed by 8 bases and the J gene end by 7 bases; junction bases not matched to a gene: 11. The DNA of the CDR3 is TGTGCCAGCGGTAATAGCGGGGGGAATTGGGAGCAGTACTTC. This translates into CASGNSGGNWEQYF.

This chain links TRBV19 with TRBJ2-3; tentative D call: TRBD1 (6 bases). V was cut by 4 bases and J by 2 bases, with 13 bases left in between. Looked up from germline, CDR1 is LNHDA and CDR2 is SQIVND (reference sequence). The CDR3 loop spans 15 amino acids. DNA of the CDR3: TGTGCCAGTAGTACACGACAGGCATTCACAGATACGCAGTATTTT. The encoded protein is CASSTRQAFTDTQYF.